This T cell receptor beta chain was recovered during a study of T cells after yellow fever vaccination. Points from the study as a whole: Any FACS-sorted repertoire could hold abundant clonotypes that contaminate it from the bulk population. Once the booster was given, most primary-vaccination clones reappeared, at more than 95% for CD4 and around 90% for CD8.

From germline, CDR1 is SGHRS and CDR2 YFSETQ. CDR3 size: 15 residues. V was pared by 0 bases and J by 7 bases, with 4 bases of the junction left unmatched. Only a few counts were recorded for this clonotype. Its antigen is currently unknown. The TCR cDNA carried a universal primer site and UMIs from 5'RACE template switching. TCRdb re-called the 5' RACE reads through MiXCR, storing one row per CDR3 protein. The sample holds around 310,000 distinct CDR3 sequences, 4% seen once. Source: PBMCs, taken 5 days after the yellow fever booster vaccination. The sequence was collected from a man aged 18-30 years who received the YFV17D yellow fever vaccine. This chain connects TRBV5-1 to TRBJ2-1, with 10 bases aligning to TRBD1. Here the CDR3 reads CASSLGGQGVNEQFF. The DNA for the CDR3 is TGCGCCAGCAGCTTGGGCGGACAGGGGGTTAATGAGCAGTTCTTC.